This T cell receptor (beta chain) was recorded in a study of T cells after posttransplantation cyclophosphamide. The CDR3 runs to 17 residues. Germline trimming cut 2 bases from V and 5 bases from J; bases unmatched to any gene: 10. Germline values: CDR1 LNHDA, CDR2 SQIVND (reference sequence). Using immunoSEQ multiplex PCR, the repertoire was profiled, and TCRdb retains in-frame clones only, with some absent. The table shows 50,000 to 60,000 clones, with roughly 94% occurring only once. The specimen was PBMCs. This receptor was identified in a woman younger than 45 in good health and a related stem cell transplant donor. The chain joins TRBV19 to TRBJ2-1; 9 nucleotides agree with TRBD2. CDR3 protein: CASSITMGLAGNNEQFF. The CDR3 DNA sequence: TGTGCCAGTAGTATAACCATGGGACTAGCCGGGAACAATGAGCAGTTCTTC.